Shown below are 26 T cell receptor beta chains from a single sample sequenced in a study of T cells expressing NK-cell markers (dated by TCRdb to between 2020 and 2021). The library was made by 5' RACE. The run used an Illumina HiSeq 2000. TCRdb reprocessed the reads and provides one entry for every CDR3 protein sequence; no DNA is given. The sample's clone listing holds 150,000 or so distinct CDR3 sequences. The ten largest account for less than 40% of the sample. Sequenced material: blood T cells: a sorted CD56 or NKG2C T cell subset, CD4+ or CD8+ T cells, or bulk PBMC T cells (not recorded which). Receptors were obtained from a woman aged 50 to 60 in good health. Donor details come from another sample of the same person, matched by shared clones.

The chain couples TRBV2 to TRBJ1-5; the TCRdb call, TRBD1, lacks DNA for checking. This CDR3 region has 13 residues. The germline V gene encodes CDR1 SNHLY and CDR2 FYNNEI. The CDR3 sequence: CASSAWGRQPQHF.

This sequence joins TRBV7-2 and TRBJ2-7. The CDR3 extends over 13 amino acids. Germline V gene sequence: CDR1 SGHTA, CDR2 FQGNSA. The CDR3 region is CASSLGRIYEQYF.

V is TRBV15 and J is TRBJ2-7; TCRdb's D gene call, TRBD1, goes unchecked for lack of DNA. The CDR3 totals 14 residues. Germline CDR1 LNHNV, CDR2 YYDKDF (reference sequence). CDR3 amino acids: CATSTTQGTYEQYF. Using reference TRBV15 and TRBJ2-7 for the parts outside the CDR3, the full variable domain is DAMVIQNPRYQVTQFGKPVTLSCSQTLNHNVMYWYQQKSSQAPKLLFHYYDKDFNNEADTPDNFQSRRPNTSFCFLDIRSPGLGDTAMYLCATSTTQGTYEQYFGPGTRLTVT.

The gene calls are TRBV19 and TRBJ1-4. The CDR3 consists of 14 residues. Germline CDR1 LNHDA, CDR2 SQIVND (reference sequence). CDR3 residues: CASTREGLNEKLFF.

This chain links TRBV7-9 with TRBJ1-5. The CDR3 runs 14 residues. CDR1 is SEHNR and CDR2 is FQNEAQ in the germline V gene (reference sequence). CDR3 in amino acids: CASSLESTVGPQHF.

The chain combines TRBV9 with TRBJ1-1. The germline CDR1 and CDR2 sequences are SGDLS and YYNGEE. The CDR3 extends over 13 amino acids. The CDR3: CASSAWGNTEAFF.

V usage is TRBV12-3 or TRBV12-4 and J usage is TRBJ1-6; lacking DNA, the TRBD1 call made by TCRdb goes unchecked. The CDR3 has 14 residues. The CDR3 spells CASSYTGSGSPLHF.

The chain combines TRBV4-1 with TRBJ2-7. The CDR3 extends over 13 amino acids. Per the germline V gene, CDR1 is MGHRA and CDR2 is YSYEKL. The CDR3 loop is CASSQDGRSEQYF.

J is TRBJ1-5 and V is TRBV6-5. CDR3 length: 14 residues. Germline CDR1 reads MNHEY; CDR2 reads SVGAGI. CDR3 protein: CASRDGREGQPQHF.

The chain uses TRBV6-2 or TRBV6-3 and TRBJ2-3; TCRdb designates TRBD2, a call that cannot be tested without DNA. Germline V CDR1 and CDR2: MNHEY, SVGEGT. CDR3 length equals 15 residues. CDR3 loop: CASSSSGTHTDTQYF.

CDR3 protein: CASTTGTEDNSPLHF. The chain joins TRBV5-1 to TRBJ1-6; the D call of TRBD1 rests on TCRdb alone, since no DNA is present to check it. The CDR3 is 15 residues long. CDR1 and CDR2 (germline): SGHRS, YFSETQ.

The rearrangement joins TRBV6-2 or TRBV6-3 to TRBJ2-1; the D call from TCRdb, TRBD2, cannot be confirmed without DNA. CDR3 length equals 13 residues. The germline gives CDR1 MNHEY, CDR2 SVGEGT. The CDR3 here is CASSYGLDNEQFF.

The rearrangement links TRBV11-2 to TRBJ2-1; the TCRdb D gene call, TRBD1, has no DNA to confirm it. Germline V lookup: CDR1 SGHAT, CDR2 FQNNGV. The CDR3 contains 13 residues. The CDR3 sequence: CASSFIRDNEQFF.

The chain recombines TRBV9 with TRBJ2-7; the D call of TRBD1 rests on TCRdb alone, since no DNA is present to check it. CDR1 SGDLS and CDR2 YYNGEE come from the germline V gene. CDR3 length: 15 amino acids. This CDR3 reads CASSPERGLSYEQYF.

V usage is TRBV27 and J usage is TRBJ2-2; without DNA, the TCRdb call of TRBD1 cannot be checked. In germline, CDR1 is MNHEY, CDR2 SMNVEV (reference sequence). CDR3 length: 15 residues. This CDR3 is CASSLVRGDTGELFF.

CDR3 loop: CASSVREYGEAFF. This chain connects TRBV5-1 to TRBJ1-1. Germline V gene data show CDR1 as SGHRS and CDR2 as YFSETQ. This CDR3 spans 13 amino acids.

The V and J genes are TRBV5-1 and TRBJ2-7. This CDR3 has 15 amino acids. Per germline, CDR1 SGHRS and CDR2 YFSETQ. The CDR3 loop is CASSLGQAYSYEQYF.

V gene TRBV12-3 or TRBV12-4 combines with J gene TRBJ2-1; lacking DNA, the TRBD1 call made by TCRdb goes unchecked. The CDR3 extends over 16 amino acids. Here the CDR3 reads CASSRRGESSYNEQFF.

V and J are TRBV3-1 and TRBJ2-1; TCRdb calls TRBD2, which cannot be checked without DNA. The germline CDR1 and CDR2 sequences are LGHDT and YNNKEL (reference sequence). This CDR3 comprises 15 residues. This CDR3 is CASSHRTGAYNEQFF.

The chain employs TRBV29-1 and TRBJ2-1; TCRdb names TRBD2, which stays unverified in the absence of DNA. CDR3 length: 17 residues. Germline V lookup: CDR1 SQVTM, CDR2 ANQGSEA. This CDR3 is CSVEGTDGLAEYNEQFF.

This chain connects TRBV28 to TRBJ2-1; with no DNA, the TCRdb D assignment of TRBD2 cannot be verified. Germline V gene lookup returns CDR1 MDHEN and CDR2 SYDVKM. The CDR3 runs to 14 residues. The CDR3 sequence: CASSFPGTHNEQFF.

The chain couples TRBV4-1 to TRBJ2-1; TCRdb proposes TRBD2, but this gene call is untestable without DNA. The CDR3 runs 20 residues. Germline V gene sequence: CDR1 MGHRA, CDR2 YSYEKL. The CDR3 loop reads CASSQDSGLAGAGGHNEQFF.

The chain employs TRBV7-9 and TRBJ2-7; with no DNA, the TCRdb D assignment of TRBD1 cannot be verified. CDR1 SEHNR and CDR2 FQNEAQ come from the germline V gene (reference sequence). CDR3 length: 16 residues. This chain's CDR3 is CASSLRTGDRFYEQYF.

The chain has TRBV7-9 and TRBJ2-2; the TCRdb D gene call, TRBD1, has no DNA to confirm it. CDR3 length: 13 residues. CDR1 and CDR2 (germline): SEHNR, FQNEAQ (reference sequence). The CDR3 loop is CASSPYPGGELFF.

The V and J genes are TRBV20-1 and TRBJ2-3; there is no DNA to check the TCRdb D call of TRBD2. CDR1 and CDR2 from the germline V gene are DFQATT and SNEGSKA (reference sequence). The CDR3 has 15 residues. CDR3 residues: CSARDSGTSWDTQYF.

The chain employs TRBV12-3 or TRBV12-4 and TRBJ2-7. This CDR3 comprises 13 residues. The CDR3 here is CASRDPADYEQYF.